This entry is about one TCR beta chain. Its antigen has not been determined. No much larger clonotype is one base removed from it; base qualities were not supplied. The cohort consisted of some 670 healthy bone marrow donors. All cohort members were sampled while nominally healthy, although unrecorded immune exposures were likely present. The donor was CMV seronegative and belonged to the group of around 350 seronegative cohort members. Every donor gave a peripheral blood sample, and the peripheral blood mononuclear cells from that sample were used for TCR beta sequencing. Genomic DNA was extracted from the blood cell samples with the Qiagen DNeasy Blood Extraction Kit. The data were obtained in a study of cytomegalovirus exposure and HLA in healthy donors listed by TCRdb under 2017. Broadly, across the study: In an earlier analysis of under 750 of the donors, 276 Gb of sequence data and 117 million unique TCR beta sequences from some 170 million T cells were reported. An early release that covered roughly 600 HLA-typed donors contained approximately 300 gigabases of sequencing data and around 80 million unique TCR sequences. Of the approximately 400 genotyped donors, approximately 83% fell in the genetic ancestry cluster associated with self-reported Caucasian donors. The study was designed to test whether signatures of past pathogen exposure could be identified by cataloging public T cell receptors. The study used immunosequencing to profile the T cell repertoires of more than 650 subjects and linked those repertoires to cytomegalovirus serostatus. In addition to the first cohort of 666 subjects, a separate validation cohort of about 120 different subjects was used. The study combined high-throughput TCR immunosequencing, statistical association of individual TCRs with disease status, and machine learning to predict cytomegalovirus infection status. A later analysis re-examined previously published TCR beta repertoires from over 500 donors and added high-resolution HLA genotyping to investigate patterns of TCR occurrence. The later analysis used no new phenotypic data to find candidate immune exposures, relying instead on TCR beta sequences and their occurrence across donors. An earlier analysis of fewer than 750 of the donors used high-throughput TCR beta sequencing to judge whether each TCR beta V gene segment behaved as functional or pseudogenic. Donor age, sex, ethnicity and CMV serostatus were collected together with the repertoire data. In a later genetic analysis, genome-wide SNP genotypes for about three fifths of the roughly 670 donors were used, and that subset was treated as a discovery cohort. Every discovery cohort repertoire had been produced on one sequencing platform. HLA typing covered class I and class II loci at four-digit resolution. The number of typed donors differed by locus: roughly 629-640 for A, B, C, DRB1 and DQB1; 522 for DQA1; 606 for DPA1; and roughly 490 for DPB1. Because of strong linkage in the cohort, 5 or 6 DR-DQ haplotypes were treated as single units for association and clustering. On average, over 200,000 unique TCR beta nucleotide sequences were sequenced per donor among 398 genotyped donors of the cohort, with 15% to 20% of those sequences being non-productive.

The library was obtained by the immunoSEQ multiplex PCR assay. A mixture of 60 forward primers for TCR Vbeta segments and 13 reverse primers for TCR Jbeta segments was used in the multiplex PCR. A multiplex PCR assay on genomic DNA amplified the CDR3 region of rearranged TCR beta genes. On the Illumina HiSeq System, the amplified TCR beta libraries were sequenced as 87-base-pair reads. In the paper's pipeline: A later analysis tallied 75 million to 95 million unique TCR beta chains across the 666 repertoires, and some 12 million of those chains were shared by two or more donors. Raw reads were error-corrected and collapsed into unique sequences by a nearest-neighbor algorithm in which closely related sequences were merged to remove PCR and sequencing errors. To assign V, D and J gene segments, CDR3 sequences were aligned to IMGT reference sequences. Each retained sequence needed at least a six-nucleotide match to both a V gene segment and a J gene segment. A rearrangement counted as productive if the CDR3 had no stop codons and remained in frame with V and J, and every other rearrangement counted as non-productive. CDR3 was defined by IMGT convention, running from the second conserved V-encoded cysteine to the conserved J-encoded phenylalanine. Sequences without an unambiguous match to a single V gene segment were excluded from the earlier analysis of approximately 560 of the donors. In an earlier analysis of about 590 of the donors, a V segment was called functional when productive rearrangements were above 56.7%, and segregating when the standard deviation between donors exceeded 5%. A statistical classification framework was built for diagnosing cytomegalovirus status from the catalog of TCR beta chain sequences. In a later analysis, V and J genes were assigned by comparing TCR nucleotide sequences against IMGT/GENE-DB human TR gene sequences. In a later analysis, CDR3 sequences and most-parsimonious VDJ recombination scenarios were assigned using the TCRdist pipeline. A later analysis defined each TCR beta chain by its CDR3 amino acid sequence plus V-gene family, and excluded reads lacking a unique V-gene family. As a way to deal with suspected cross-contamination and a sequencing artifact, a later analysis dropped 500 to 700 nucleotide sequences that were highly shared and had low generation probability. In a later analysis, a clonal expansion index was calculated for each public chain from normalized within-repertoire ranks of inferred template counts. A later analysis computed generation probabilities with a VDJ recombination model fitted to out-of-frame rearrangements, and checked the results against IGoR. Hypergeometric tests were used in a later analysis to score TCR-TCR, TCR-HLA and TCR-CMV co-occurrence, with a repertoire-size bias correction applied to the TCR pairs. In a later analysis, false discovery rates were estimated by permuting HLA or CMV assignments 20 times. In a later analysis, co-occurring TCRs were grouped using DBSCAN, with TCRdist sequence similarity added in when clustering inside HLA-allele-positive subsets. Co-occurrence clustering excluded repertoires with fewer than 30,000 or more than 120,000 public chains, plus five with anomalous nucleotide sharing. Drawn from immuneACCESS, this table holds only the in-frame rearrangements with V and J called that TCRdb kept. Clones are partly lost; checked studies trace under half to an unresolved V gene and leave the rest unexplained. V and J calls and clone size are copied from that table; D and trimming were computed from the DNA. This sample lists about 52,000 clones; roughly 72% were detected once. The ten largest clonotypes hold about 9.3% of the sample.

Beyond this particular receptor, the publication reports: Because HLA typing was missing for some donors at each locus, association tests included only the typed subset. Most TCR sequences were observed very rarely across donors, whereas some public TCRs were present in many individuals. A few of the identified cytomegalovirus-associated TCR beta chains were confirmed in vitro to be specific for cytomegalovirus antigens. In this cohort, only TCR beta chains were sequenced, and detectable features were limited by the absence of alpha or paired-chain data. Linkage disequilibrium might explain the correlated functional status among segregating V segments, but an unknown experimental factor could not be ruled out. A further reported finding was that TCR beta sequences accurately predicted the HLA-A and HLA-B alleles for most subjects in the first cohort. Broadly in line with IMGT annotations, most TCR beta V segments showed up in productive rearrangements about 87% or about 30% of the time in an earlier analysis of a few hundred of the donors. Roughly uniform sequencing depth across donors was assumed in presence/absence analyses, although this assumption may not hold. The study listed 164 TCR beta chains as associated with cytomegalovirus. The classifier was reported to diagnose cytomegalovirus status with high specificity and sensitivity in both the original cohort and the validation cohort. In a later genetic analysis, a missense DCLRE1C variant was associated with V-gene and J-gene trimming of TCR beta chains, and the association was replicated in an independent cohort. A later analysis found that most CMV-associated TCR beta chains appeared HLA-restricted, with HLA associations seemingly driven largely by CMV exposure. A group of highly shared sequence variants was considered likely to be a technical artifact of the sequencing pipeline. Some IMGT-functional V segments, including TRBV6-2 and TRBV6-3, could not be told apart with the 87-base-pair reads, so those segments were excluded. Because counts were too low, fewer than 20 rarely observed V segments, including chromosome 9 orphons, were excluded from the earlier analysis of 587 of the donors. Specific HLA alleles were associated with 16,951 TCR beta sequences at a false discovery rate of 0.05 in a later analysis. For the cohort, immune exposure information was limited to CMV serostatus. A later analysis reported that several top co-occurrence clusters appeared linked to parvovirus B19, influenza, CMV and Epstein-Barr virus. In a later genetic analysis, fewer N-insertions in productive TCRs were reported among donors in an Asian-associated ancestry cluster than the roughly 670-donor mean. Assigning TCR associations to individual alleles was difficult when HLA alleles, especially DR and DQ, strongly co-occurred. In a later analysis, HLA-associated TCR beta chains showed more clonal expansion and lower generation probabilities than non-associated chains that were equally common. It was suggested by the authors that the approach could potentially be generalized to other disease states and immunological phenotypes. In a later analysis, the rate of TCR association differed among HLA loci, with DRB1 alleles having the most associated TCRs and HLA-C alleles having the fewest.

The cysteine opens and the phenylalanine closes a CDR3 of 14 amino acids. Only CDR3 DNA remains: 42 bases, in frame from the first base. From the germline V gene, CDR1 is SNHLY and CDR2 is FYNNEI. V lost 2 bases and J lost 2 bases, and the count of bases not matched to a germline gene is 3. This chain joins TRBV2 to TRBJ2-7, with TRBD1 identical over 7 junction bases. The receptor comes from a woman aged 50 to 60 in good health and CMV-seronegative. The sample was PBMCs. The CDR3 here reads CASSEQGVPYEQYF. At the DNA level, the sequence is TGTGCCAGCAGTGAACAGGGGGTTCCCTACGAGCAGTACTTC. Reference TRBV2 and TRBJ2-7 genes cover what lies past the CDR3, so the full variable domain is EPEVTQTPSHQVTQMGQEVILRCVPISNHLYFYWYRQILGQKVEFLVSFYNNEISEKSEIFDDQFSVERPDGSNFTLKIRSTKLEDSAMYFCASSEQGVPYEQYFGPGTRLTVT.